These 26 T cell receptor beta chains came from one sample sequenced in a study of blood T cell repertoires in COVID-19. Repertoires were generated with immunoSEQ multiplex PCR, while TCRdb's copy carries only in-frame clones and drops some. The data show about 240,000 clones, with around four fifths seen just once and 4% held by the top ten. Input material: peripheral blood. These receptors all come from a man in his fifties with acute or convalescent COVID-19.

This clone came up once. The rearrangement links TRBV27 to TRBJ1-1; D gene ambiguous. V dropped 2 bases and J dropped 5 bases, with 9 bases sitting between them. The CDR3 sequence is 13 residues long. Germline-derived CDR1 and CDR2 are MNHEY and SMNVEV (reference sequence). The CDR3 is CASSLGWATEAFF. CDR3 in DNA: TGTGCCAGCAGTTTAGGTTGGGCTACTGAAGCTTTCTTT.

V and J are TRBV27 and TRBJ1-2; a possible D gene is TRBD1 (6 bases). This CDR3 comprises 15 residues. Per germline, CDR1 MNHEY and CDR2 SMNVEV (reference sequence). V lost 0 bases to trimming and J lost 4 bases, with 12 bases between them. The CDR3 DNA reads TGTGCCAGCAGTTTATCACAGGGTGGTAGCTATGGCTACACCTTC. Its protein is CASSLSQGGSYGYTF.

The chain employs TRBV24-1 and TRBJ2-5; 9 bases align to TRBD1. V lost 4 bases, J lost 4 bases, and 6 bases stayed unmatched. Germline V gene sequence: CDR1 KGHDR, CDR2 SFDVKD. The CDR3 covers 15 residues. The chain's CDR3 is CATSDWTGVGETQYF. In DNA form, the CDR3 reads TGTGCCACCAGTGACTGGACAGGGGTCGGAGAGACCCAGTACTTC.

This rearrangement joins TRBV11-2 to TRBJ2-7; 8 nucleotides align to TRBD1. Germline CDR1 is SGHAT and CDR2 is FQNNGV. The V gene end was trimmed by 5 bases and the J gene end by 3 bases; junction bases not matched to a gene: 9. CDR3 length: 15 residues. The CDR3 DNA follows: TGTGCCAGCAGCCAACCGGGACAGGAAAACTACGAGCAGTACTTC. As protein: CASSQPGQENYEQYF.

This clone has more than one count but fewer than ten. The chain couples TRBV12-5 to TRBJ2-7; TRBD2 agrees at 10 bases. J lost 7 bases, V lost 2 bases, and 8 bases had no gene match. Germline lookup yields CDR1 LGHNT and CDR2 FRNRAP. This CDR3 has 15 residues. The CDR3 nucleotides read TGTGCTAGTGGTTTGAAAGCGGGAGGGCCTGGGGAGCAGTACTTC. It specifies CASGLKAGGPGEQYF.

This chain uses TRBV10-3 with TRBJ1-3; the match to TRBD1 covers 9 bases. With 10 bases clipped from V and 0 bases from J, the junction kept 10 bases outside the gene matches. The germline gives CDR1 ENHRY, CDR2 SYGVKD. The CDR3 is made up of 16 amino acids. CDR3 loop: CATSGGQGHSGNTIYF. In DNA form, the CDR3 reads TGTGCCACCTCCGGGGGACAGGGCCACTCTGGAAACACCATATATTTT.

J is TRBJ2-5 and V is TRBV5-6, with D maybe TRBD2 (6 bases). The CDR3 contains 14 residues. V was clipped by 0 bases and J by 4 bases, with 10 bases between them. CDR1 SGHDT and CDR2 YYEEEE come from the germline V gene. In nucleotides, the CDR3 is TGTGCCAGCAGCTTGGTTACTAGCTCAGAGACCCAGTACTTC. Translated, it gives CASSLVTSSETQYF.

The genes are TRBV5-4 and TRBJ2-7; 7 positions match TRBD2. Germline trimming cut 4 bases from V and 2 bases from J; bases unmatched to any gene: 9. The germline CDR1 and CDR2 sequences are SGHNT and YYREEE (reference sequence). The CDR3 extends over 15 amino acids. The CDR3 here is CASSPGGTMTYEQYF. The CDR3 DNA is TGTGCCAGCAGCCCCGGGGGGACTATGACCTACGAGCAGTACTTC.

This clone turned up a few times. CDR3 residues: CASSQDPQGSLYEQYF. In nucleotides, the CDR3 is TGTGCCAGCAGCCAAGACCCACAGGGATCCCTCTACGAGCAGTACTTC. The chain uses TRBV4-2 and TRBJ2-7; tentative D call: TRBD1 (6 bases). The CDR3 has 16 amino acids. V gave up 0 bases and J gave up 3 bases, with 15 bases separating them. Germline V gene lookup returns CDR1 LGHNA and CDR2 YNFKEQ.

The CDR3 loop reads CASSQQDTEAFF. The CDR3 bases are TGTGCCAGCAGTCAACAGGACACTGAAGCTTTCTTT. The rearrangement joins TRBV6-6 to TRBJ1-1; a possible D gene is TRBD1 (5 bases). The CDR3 length is 12 residues. The germline V gene encodes CDR1 MNHNY and CDR2 SVGAGI (reference sequence). V was cut by 5 bases and J by 3 bases, with 7 bases left in between.

The rearrangement joins TRBV9 to TRBJ2-3; 9 bases agree with TRBD2. The junction had 8 bases not matched to a gene; V was cut back by 3 bases and J by 12 bases. Germline loops: CDR1 SGDLS, CDR2 YYNGEE. The CDR3 contains 13 residues. The CDR3 is CASSDQERGAQYF. CDR3 coding DNA: TGTGCCAGCAGCGACCAAGAGCGGGGGGCCCAGTATTTT.

The V call is TRBV2, the J call TRBJ1-6, with 8 bases that match TRBD1. J lost 6 bases, V lost 7 bases, and 2 bases had no gene match. The CDR3 extends over 13 amino acids. Germline assignment: CDR1 SNHLY and CDR2 FYNNEI. CDR3 protein: CASTGTGNSPLHF. The CDR3 DNA follows: TGTGCCAGCACCGGGACAGGTAATTCACCCCTCCACTTT.

The gene calls are TRBV5-1 and TRBJ1-6, with unresolved D. V lost 1 base and J lost 3, with 8 bases in between. The CDR3 is made up of 15 amino acids. The germline CDR1 and CDR2 sequences are SGHRS and YFSETQ. CDR3 in amino acids: CASSLNADYNSPLHF. CDR3 coding DNA: TGCGCCAGCAGCTTGAATGCGGACTATAATTCACCCCTCCACTTT.

The chain couples TRBV6-7 to TRBJ1-5; TRBD1 agrees at 10 bases. TRBV6-7 is an open reading frame, and its role is uncertain. V dropped 2 bases and J dropped 1; count of bases not matched to a gene: 8. CDR3 length: 18 residues. The DNA for the CDR3 is TGTGCCAGCAGTTACCCAGCCGGGACAGGGGAGAGCAATCAGCCCCAGCATTTT. Translated: CASSYPAGTGESNQPQHF.

The chain couples TRBV4-1 to TRBJ1-1; tentatively, D is TRBD1 (5 bases). The CDR3 is 16 residues long. The V end lost 0 bases, the J end lost 5 bases, and 16 bases lay between the germline ends. The V gene's germline CDR1 is MGHRA and CDR2 YSYEKL. As DNA, the CDR3 is TGCGCCAGCAGCCAAGATTTAGTGGAGGGACTGACTGAAGCTTTCTTT. Translated, it gives CASSQDLVEGLTEAFF.

The chain carries TRBV21-1 and TRBJ1-2. TRBV21-1 has pseudogene status. The CDR3 has 17 residues. The CDR3 protein is CASSPPGSGDANYGYTF. The CDR3 DNA reads TGTGCCAGCAGCCCTCCGGGATCGGGGGACGCTAACTATGGCTACACCTTC.

This sequence joins TRBV6-5 and TRBJ2-2; D may be TRBD2 (5 bases). The germline V gene has CDR1 MNHEY and CDR2 SVGAGI. Trimming cost V 4 bases and J 3 bases, with 9 bases left between them. CDR3 length: 14 residues. The CDR3 DNA reads as TGTGCCAGCAGTTCGGGATGGGACACCGGGGAGCTGTTTTTT. Its protein product is CASSSGWDTGELFF.

This CDR3 is CASSPYLDRESYNEQFF. CDR3 nucleotide sequence: TGTGCCAGCAGCCCCTACTTGGACAGGGAGTCCTACAATGAGCAGTTCTTC. The rearrangement uses TRBV5-4 and TRBJ2-1, with 8 bases identical to TRBD1. CDR1 is SGHNT and CDR2 is YYREEE in the germline V gene (reference sequence). Trimming removed 4 bases from V and 1 base from J; junction bases left unmatched: 10. This CDR3 region has 17 residues.

V usage is TRBV7-9 and J usage is TRBJ2-1, with D uncertain. The germline V and J ends were trimmed by 2 bases and 0 bases, with 8 bases remaining between them. Per the germline V gene, CDR1 is SEHNR and CDR2 is FQNEAQ (reference sequence). The CDR3 totals 15 residues. The chain's CDR3 is CASSLSAGSYNEQFF. CDR3 coding DNA: TGTGCCAGCAGCTTATCGGCAGGCTCCTACAATGAGCAGTTCTTC.

The rearrangement joins TRBV19 to TRBJ1-5, with D possibly being TRBD1 (6 bases). The germline gives CDR1 LNHDA, CDR2 SQIVND (reference sequence). This CDR3 spans 15 amino acids. The germline V and J ends were trimmed by 1 base and 6 bases, with 13 bases remaining between them. The CDR3 spells CASSIVGGESQPQHF. CDR3 nucleotide sequence: TGTGCCAGTAGTATAGTAGGGGGGGAGTCTCAGCCCCAGCATTTT.

The J gene is TRBJ2-7, the V gene TRBV18; 10 bases are shared with TRBD2. This CDR3 region has 17 residues. V shed 3 bases, J shed 9 bases, and the junction held 17 bases outside the gene matches. Per the germline V gene, CDR1 is KGHSH and CDR2 is LQKENI. CDR3 in DNA: TGTGCCAGCTCACCGACGGTGGCTAGCGGGAGAGATGCGGGGCAGTACTTC. Its protein is CASSPTVASGRDAGQYF.

The chain joins TRBV19 to TRBJ1-6; no firm D call. The CDR3 has 13 residues. The germline V and J ends were trimmed by 5 bases and 8 bases, with 10 bases remaining between them. CDR1 and CDR2 (germline): LNHDA, SQIVND (reference sequence). In DNA, the CDR3 is TGTGCCAGTAGTTTGTCAGGTTATTCACCCCTCCACTTT. Translation gives CASSLSGYSPLHF. The whole variable domain, filled in from reference TRBV19 and TRBJ1-6, reads DGGITQSPKYLFRKEGQNVTLSCEQNLNHDAMYWYRQDPGQGLRLIYYSQIVNDFQKGDIAEGYSVSREKKESFPLTVTSAQKNPTAFYLCASSLSGYSPLHFGNGTRLTVT.

The chain is built from TRBV6-5 and TRBJ1-2, with D uncertain. V dropped 0 bases and J dropped 5 bases, with 13 bases sitting between them. The germline V gene encodes CDR1 MNHEY and CDR2 SVGAGI. The CDR3 runs to 15 residues. Here the CDR3 reads CASSYSGGKEYGYTF. In nucleotides, the CDR3 is TGTGCCAGCAGTTACTCGGGAGGGAAGGAATATGGCTACACCTTC.

This clone has only one observation. This chain connects TRBV7-9 to TRBJ2-7; the match to TRBD2 covers 12 bases. The CDR3 contains 15 residues. V lost 4 bases to trimming and J lost 4 bases; unmatched junction nucleotides: 5. CDR1 is SEHNR, CDR2 FQNEAQ, per germline (reference sequence). The CDR3 sequence: CASSSETSGRYEQYF. DNA for the CDR3: TGTGCCAGCAGCTCCGAGACTAGCGGGAGATACGAGCAGTACTTC.

The chain joins TRBV12-3 or TRBV12-4 to TRBJ2-3; TRBD2 is a possible D gene (5 bases). The CDR3 is 13 amino acids. V was pared by 1 base and J by 6 bases, with 8 bases between. The CDR3 DNA sequence: TGTGCCAGCAGTTTAGTACCGGGGGATACGCAGTATTTT. Encoded protein: CASSLVPGDTQYF.

This rearrangement joins TRBV30 to TRBJ1-5; D is possibly TRBD1 (5 bases). Germline values: CDR1 GTSNPN, CDR2 SVGIG (reference sequence). Deletions cut 5 bases from V and 2 bases from J, with 13 bases between. This CDR3 comprises 14 residues. CDR3 sequence (DNA): TGTGCCTGGTCCCGCGGGGGGGGCAATCAGCCCCAGCATTTT. Amino acids: CAWSRGGGNQPQHF.